A single sample gave rise to the 14 T cell receptor beta chains below, sequenced in a study of T cells in Graves' hyperthyroidism and ophthalmopathy. TCR beta CDR3 sequences were amplified from RNA transcripts. HTBI primers drove first-round RT-PCR of the TCR CDR3. Each CDR3 protein is one row after TCRdb ran MiXCR on the multiplex PCR reads. The sample lists about 720,000 distinct CDR3 sequences, approximately 18% occurring once. Sequenced sample: blood. These receptors all stem from a woman aged 45 to 65 with Graves' hyperthyroidism that later progressed to Graves' ophthalmopathy.

V is TRBV5-6 and J is TRBJ1-2; D might be TRBD1 (6 bases). The germline CDR1 and CDR2 sequences are SGHDT and YYEEEE. This CDR3 contains 15 residues. The V end was cut by 4 bases, the J end by 0 bases, with 13 bases between. For the CDR3, the DNA is TGTGCCAGCAGCCCGGGACACCTATCTAACTATGGCTACACCTTC. The encoded protein is CASSPGHLSNYGYTF.

The J gene is TRBJ2-1, the V gene TRBV27; 8 nucleotides match TRBD1. The V gene end was trimmed by 4 bases and the J gene end by 6 bases; junction bases not matched to a gene: 5. Germline-derived CDR1 and CDR2 are MNHEY and SMNVEV (reference sequence). The CDR3 sequence is 14 residues long. The CDR3 sequence: CASSSRTGRNEQFF. The CDR3 coding sequence is TGTGCCAGCAGTTCACGGACAGGGCGCAATGAGCAGTTCTTC.

The chain links TRBV30 to TRBJ2-7; TRBD2 aligns across 8 bases. V lost 4 bases, J lost 2 bases, and 4 bases stayed unmatched. Looked up from germline, CDR1 is GTSNPN and CDR2 is SVGIG (reference sequence). The CDR3 is 13 amino acids. Here the CDR3 reads CAWTRTSPYEQYF. CDR3 nucleotides: TGTGCCTGGACCCGGACTAGCCCCTACGAGCAGTACTTC.

This clonotype was recorded a few times. The V call is TRBV7-2, the J call TRBJ2-2, with D hard to call. V was cut by 3 bases and J by 6 bases, with 14 bases left in between. The CDR3 sequence is 15 residues long. Germline CDR1 is SGHTA and CDR2 is FQGNSA. The CDR3 region is CASSLVSGSPGELFF. Here the CDR3 DNA reads TGTGCCAGCAGCTTGGTCAGTGGGTCCCCCGGGGAGCTGTTTTTT.

J is TRBJ1-6 and V is TRBV14; weak D call: TRBD1 (6 bases). CDR3 length: 17 amino acids. The germline V and J ends were trimmed by 0 bases and 3 bases, with 12 bases remaining between them. Germline V gene lookup returns CDR1 SGHDN and CDR2 FVKESK. CDR3 coding DNA: TGTGCCAGCAGCCAAGAACAGGGCCCTGTCTATAATTCACCCCTCCACTTT. Residues: CASSQEQGPVYNSPLHF. The whole variable domain, filled in from reference TRBV14 and TRBJ1-6, reads EAGVTQFPSHSVIEKGQTVTLRCDPISGHDNLYWYRRVMGKEIKFLLHFVKESKQDESGMPNNRFLAERTGGTYSTLKVQPAELEDSGVYFCASSQEQGPVYNSPLHFGNGTRLTVT.

The V gene is TRBV12-3 or TRBV12-4, the J gene TRBJ1-1; the D gene is possibly TRBD1 (6 bases). The V and J ends lost 10 bases and 8 bases respectively, with 26 bases between them. There are 15 residues in the CDR3. CDR3 bases: TGTGCCACCAATCTGGGAGCCGGGGGGGGCTCCGAAGCTTTCTTT. Translated, it gives CATNLGAGGGSEAFF.

V gene TRBV2 combines with J gene TRBJ2-2; 11 bases are a match to TRBD2. This CDR3 is built from 16 residues. Germline assignment: CDR1 SNHLY and CDR2 FYNNEI. V trimming: 6 bases; J trimming: 8 bases; junction bases outside the gene matches: 11. The CDR3 loop reads CASRNGLAGGTGELFF. In nucleotides, the CDR3 is TGTGCCAGCAGAAATGGGCTAGCGGGGGGCACGGGGGAGCTGTTTTTT.

Many counts were recorded for this clonotype. The chain employs TRBV20-1 and TRBJ1-5; D perhaps matches TRBD1 (5 bases). V was pared by 0 bases and J by 2 bases, with 14 bases between. This CDR3 has 16 residues. Germline V gene sequence: CDR1 DFQATT, CDR2 SNEGSKA (reference sequence). The CDR3 sequence is CSARDTGTARNQPQHF. CDR3 bases: TGCAGTGCTAGAGATACGGGGACGGCACGCAATCAGCCCCAGCATTTT.

This clonotype was counted ten times or more. The chain employs TRBV2 and TRBJ2-5; D call uncertain. The germline CDR1 and CDR2 sequences are SNHLY and FYNNEI. V was trimmed by 9 bases and J by 3 bases, leaving 14 bases between them. The CDR3 length is 13 residues. The CDR3 DNA reads as TGTGCCAGAGATGGTGACTCCGAAGAGACCCAGTACTTC. This translates into CARDGDSEETQYF.

In the case of this clonotype: Just one base apart from a much larger clone, this may be a read error. The rearrangement links TRBV20-1 to TRBJ2-5; D is tentatively TRBD1 or TRBD2 (5 bases each). The CDR3 is 14 amino acids. The germline CDR1 and CDR2 sequences are DFQATT and SNEGSKA (reference sequence). The CDR3 nucleotides are TGCAGTGCTATATGGGTGGGGGTCCAAGGGACCCAGTACTTC. Protein sequence: CSAIWVGVQGTQYF.

This clonotype came up many times. The chain links TRBV11-2 to TRBJ1-4; the match to TRBD1 covers 11 bases. Germline trimming cut 2 bases from V and 8 bases from J; bases unmatched to any gene: 10. Per the germline V gene, CDR1 is SGHAT and CDR2 is FQNNGV. The CDR3 is 17 residues long. The chain's CDR3 is CASSLSGQGALKEKLFF. The CDR3 DNA sequence: TGTGCCAGCAGCTTATCAGGACAGGGGGCTTTAAAGGAAAAACTGTTTTTT.

The V call is TRBV18, the J call TRBJ2-1, with D unresolved. The germline V gene encodes CDR1 KGHSH and CDR2 LQKENI. The CDR3 contains 12 residues. V was pared by 3 bases and J by 8 bases, with 8 bases between. The CDR3: CASSPGADEQFF. Written as DNA, the CDR3 is TGTGCCAGCTCACCGGGCGCCGATGAGCAGTTCTTC.

In the case of this clonotype: A read error may account for a junction end that differs from germline. The chain combines TRBV5-1 with TRBJ2-1, with D unclear. The CDR3 has 15 amino acids. Germline V gene lookup returns CDR1 SGHRS and CDR2 YFSETQ. In nucleotides, the CDR3 is TGCGCCTGCAGCCCCTCTAGGGTCCAGTCGGATGAGCAGTTCTTC. It codes for CACSPSRVQSDEQFF.

This clonotype showed up just a few times. The chain couples TRBV12-3 or TRBV12-4 to TRBJ1-3; D may be TRBD1 (6 bases). This CDR3 is built from 15 residues. V was pared by 7 bases and J by 3 bases, with 16 bases between. CDR3 loop: CASTKGVTDGNTIYF. The CDR3 DNA reads as TGTGCCAGCACCAAGGGGGTTACGGATGGAAACACCATATATTTT.